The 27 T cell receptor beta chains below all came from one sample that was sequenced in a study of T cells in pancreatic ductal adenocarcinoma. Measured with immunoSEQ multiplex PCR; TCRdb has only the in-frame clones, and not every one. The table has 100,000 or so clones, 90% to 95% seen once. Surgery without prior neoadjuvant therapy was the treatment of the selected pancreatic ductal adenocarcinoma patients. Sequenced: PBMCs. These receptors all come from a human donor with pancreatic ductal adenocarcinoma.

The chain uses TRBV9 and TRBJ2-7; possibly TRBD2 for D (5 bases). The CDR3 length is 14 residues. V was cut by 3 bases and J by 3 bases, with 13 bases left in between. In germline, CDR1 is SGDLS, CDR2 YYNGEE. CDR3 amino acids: CASSAGSPIYEQYF. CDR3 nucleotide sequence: TGTGCCAGCAGCGCGGGATCTCCGATCTACGAGCAGTACTTC.

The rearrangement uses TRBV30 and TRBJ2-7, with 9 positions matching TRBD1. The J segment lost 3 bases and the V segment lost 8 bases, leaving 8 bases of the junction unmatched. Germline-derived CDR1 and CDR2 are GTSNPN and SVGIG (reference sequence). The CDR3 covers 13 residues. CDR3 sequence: CARRGQGHYEQYF. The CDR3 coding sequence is TGTGCCCGCCGGGGACAGGGCCACTACGAGCAGTACTTC.

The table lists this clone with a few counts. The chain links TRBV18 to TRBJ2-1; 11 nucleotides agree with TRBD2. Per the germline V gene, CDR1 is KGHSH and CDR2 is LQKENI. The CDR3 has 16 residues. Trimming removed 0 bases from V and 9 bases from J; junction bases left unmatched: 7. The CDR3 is CASSPPATSGSFEQFF. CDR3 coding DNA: TGTGCCAGCTCACCACCGGCAACTAGCGGGAGTTTTGAGCAGTTCTTC.

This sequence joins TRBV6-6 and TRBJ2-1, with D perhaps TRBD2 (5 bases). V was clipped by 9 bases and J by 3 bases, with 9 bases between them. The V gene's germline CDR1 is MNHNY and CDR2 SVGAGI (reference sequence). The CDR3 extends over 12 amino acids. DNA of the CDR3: TGTGCCAGTTGGGCGGGCTACAATGAGCAGTTCTTC. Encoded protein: CASWAGYNEQFF.

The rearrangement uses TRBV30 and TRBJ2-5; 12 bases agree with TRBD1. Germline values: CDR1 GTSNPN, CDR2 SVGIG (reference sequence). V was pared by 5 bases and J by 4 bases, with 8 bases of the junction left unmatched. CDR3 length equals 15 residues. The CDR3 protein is CAWARGTGGSETQYF. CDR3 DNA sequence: TGTGCCTGGGCGCGCGGGACAGGGGGCTCAGAGACCCAGTACTTC.

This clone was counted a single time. DNA for the CDR3: TGTGCCACCAGCAGAGGTGGGGAGGCTTACAATGAGCAGTTCTTC. It yields the protein CATSRGGEAYNEQFF. The rearrangement uses TRBV15 and TRBJ2-1; perhaps TRBD2 as D (6 bases). The V end was cut by 1 base, the J end by 4 bases, with 11 bases between. The CDR3 extends over 15 amino acids. CDR1 LNHNV and CDR2 YYDKDF come from the germline V gene (reference sequence). The complete variable domain, with remaining parts taken from reference TRBV15 and TRBJ2-1, reads DAMVIQNPRYQVTQFGKPVTLSCSQTLNHNVMYWYQQKSSQAPKLLFHYYDKDFNNEADTPDNFQSRRPNTSFCFLDIRSPGLGDTAMYLCATSRGGEAYNEQFFGPGTRLTVL.

The CDR3 DNA sequence: TGTGCCAGCAGCTTACTAGCGGCAAGCACCGGGGAGCTGTTTTTT. It translates to CASSLLAASTGELFF. This rearrangement joins TRBV11-2 to TRBJ2-2, with TRBD2 identical over 7 bases. V lost 2 bases, J lost 4 bases, and 4 bases stayed unmatched. Germline loops: CDR1 SGHAT, CDR2 FQNNGV. The CDR3 contains 15 residues. The full variable domain, in which reference TRBV11-2 and TRBJ2-2 provide the parts outside the CDR3, is EAGVAQSPRYKIIEKRQSVAFWCNPISGHATLYWYQQILGQGPKLLIQFQNNGVVDDSQLPKDRFSAERLKGVDSTLKIQPAKLEDSAVYLCASSLLAASTGELFFGEGSRLTVL.

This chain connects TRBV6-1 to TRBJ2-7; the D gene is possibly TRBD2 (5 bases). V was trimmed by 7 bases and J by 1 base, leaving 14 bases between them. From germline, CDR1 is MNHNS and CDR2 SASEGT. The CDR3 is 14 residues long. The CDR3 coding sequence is TGTGCCAGCATGGTTCAAGCGGCGTCCTACGAGCAGTACTTC. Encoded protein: CASMVQAASYEQYF.

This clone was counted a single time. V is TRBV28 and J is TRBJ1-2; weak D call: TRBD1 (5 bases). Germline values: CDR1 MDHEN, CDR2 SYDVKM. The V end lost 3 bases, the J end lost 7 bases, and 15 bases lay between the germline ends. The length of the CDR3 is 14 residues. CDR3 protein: CASSFRGRRSGYTF. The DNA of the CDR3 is TGTGCCAGCAGTTTTCGGGGGAGGCGGTCTGGCTACACCTTC.

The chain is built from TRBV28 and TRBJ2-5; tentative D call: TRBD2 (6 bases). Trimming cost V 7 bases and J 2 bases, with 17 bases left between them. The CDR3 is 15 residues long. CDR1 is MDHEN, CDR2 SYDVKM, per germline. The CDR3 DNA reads TGTGCCAGCACGACTTTAGTCGGGAGTCAAGAGACCCAGTACTTC. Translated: CASTTLVGSQETQYF.

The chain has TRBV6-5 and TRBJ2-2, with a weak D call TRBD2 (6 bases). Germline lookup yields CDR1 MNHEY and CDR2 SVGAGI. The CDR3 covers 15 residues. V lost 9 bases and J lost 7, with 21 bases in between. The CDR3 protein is CASTSGLLLGGELFF. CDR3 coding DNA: TGTGCCAGTACCAGCGGGCTCCTTTTGGGCGGGGAGCTGTTTTTT.

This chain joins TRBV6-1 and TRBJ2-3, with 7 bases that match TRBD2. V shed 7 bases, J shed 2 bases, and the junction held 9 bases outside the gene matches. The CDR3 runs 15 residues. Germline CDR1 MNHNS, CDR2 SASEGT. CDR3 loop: CASTPGTTSTDTQYF. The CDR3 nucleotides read TGTGCCAGCACTCCCGGGACTACTTCCACAGATACGCAGTATTTT.

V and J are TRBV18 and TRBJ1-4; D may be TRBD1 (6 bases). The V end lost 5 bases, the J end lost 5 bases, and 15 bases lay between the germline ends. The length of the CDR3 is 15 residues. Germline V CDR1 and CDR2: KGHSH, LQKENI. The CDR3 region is CASSSIQGNNEKLFF. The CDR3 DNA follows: TGTGCCAGCTCATCAATCCAGGGGAACAATGAAAAACTGTTTTTT. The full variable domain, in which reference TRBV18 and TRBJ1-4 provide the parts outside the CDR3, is NAGVMQNPRHLVRRRGQEARLRCSPMKGHSHVYWYRQLPEEGLKFMVYLQKENIIDESGMPKERFSAEFPKEGPSILRIQQVVRGDSAAYFCASSSIQGNNEKLFFGSGTQLSVL.

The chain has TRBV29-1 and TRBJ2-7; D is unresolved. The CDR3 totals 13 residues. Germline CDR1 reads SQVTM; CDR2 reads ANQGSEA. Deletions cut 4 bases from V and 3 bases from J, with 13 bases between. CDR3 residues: CSVGSRDSYEQYF. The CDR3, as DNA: TGCAGCGTTGGTTCGAGAGATAGCTACGAGCAGTACTTC.

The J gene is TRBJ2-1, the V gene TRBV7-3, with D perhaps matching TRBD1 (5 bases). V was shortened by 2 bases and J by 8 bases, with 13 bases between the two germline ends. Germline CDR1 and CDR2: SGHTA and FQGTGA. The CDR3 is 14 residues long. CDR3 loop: CASSLGLGVDEQFF. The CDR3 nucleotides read TGTGCCAGCAGCTTAGGTTTAGGGGTCGATGAGCAGTTCTTC. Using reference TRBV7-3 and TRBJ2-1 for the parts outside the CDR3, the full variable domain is GAGVSQTPSNKVTEKGKYVELRCDPISGHTALYWYRQSLGQGPEFLIYFQGTGAADDSGLPNDRFFAVRPEGSVSTLKIQRTERGDSAVYLCASSLGLGVDEQFFGPGTRLTVL.

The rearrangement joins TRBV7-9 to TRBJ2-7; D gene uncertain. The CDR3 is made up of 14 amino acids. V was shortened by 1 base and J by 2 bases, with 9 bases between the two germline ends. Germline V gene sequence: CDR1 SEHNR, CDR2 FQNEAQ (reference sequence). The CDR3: CASSLGGGPYEQYF. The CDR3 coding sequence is TGTGCCAGCAGCTTAGGTGGCGGCCCCTACGAGCAGTACTTC.

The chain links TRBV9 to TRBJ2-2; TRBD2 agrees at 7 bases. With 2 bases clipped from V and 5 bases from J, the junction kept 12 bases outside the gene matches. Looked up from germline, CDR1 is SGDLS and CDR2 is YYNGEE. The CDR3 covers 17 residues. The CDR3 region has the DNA TGTGCCAGCAGCGTTCCGAGCGGGGAGGTTTGGACCGGGGAGCTGTTTTTT. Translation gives CASSVPSGEVWTGELFF.

Here the CDR3 reads CASSVEDSSGANVLTF. The CDR3 coding sequence is TGTGCCAGCAGCGTAGAAGACAGCTCTGGGGCCAACGTCCTGACTTTC. The rearrangement uses TRBV9 and TRBJ2-6; a possible D gene is TRBD1 (5 bases). The CDR3 runs 16 residues. Trimming left V 0 bases short and J 0 bases short, with 7 bases between. Germline V gene data show CDR1 as SGDLS and CDR2 as YYNGEE.

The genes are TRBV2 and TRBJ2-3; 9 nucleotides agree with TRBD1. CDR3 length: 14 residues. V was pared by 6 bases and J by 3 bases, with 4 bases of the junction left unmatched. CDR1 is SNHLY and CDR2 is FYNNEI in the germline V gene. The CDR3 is CASRDRGGTDTQYF. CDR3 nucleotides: TGTGCCAGCAGGGACAGGGGAGGGACAGATACGCAGTATTTT.

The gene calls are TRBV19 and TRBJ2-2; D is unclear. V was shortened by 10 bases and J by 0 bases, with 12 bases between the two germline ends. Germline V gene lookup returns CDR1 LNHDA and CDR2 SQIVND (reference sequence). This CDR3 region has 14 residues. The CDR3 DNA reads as TGTGCCACCCTTATGAACACGAACACCGGGGAGCTGTTTTTT. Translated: CATLMNTNTGELFF. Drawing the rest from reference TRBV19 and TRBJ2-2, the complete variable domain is DGGITQSPKYLFRKEGQNVTLSCEQNLNHDAMYWYRQDPGQGLRLIYYSQIVNDFQKGDIAEGYSVSREKKESFPLTVTSAQKNPTAFYLCATLMNTNTGELFFGEGSRLTVL.

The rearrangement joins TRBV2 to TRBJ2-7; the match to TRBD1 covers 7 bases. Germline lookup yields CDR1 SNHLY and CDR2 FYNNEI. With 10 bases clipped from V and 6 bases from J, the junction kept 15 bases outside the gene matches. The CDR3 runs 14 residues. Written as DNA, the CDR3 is TGTGCCACCCAGTGGAGCCCAGGGGGTACCGAGCAGTACTTC. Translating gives CATQWSPGGTEQYF.

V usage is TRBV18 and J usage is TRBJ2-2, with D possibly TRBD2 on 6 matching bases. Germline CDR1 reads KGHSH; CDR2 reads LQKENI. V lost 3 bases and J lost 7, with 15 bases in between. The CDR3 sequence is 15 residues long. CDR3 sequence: CASSPRDGADGELFF. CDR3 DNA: TGTGCCAGCTCACCGCGGGACGGGGCGGACGGGGAGCTGTTTTTT. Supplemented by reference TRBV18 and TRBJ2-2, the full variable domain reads NAGVMQNPRHLVRRRGQEARLRCSPMKGHSHVYWYRQLPEEGLKFMVYLQKENIIDESGMPKERFSAEFPKEGPSILRIQQVVRGDSAAYFCASSPRDGADGELFFGEGSRLTVL.

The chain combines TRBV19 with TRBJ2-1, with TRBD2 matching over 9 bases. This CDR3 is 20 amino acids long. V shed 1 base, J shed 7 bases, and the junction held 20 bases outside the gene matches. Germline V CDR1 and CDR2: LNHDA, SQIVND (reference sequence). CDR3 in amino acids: CASSIGYAGGPGLSGNEQFF. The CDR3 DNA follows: TGTGCCAGTAGTATAGGGTACGCGGGAGGGCCTGGTTTGTCGGGAAATGAGCAGTTCTTC.

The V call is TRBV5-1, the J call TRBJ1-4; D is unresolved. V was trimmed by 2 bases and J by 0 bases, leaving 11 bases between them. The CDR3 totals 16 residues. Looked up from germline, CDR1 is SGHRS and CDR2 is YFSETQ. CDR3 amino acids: CASSLGDSATNEKLFF. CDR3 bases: TGCGCCAGCAGCTTAGGAGATTCTGCAACTAATGAAAAACTGTTTTTT.

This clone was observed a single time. CDR3 amino acids: CASAMNTEAFF. In DNA, the CDR3 is TGTGCCAGCGCTATGAACACTGAAGCTTTCTTT. The chain couples TRBV6-6 to TRBJ1-1; no reliable D call. V lost 8 bases to trimming and J lost 0 bases, with 4 bases between them. Germline V gives CDR1 MNHNY, CDR2 SVGAGI (reference sequence). The CDR3 totals 11 residues.

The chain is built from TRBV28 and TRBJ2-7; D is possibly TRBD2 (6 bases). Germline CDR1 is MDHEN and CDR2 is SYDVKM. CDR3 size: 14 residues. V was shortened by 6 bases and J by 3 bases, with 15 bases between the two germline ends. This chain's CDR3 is CASRYGTWGYEQYF. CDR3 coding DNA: TGTGCCAGCAGATACGGGACTTGGGGCTACGAGCAGTACTTC.

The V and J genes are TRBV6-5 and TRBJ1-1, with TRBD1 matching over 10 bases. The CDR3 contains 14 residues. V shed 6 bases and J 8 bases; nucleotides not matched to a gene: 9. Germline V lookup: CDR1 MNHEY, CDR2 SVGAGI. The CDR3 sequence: CASRATGGYSEAFF. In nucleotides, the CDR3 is TGTGCCAGCAGAGCGACAGGGGGCTACTCCGAAGCTTTCTTT.